This T cell receptor (beta chain) was observed in a study of CD8 T cells in ankylosing spondylitis. This clonotype showed up many times. As yet, its antigen is unknown. The ends lost 4 bases at V and 4 bases at J; junction bases unmatched: 1. The CDR3 extends over 13 amino acids. The germline V gene encodes CDR1 SGHAT and CDR2 FQNNGV. The study, taken as a whole, reports: Those disease-linked clones were CD8+; they were also relatively rare in peripheral blood. Some motif variants were previously reported in reactive arthritis synovial fluid and blood.

Molecular-barcoded quantitative 5'-RACE produced these TCR beta libraries. TCRdb called the 5' RACE reads again in MiXCR, with one record for every CDR3 protein. The sample includes 210,000 or so distinct CDR3 sequences, 7.5% to 9.5% of them seen just once. Sequenced input: blood, either unsorted or a sorted T cell fraction (not recorded which). The clonotype was recovered from a female donor with ankylosing spondylitis or in good health (not recorded which). V gene TRBV11-2 combines with J gene TRBJ2-3; 8 bases match TRBD2. The CDR3 DNA reads TGTGCCAGCAGCTGGACTAGCCCAGATACGCAGTATTTT. Protein sequence: CASSWTSPDTQYF.